Sequencing of this T cell receptor (beta chain) was carried out in a study of T cell responses to AZD1222 COVID-19 vaccine. About this clone: What it recognizes is unknown.

Only in-frame clones appear in the TCRdb table, and some are missing; sequencing was by immunoSEQ multiplex PCR. The sample yields about 120,000 clones, approximately 91% seen once. General study findings and limits: Among the donors, most were white British and more were female, and clonal diversity was possibly underestimated. Spike-wide vaccine-associated CD4 TCRs dominated at 160-218 and 743-854. Repertoire sampling was restricted to post-peak T cell response timepoints. Nearly half of spike-specific TCRs reportedly go after variant regions that carry no mutations.

This CDR3 spans 18 amino acids. V shed 2 bases and J shed 0 bases, with 18 bases lying between them. The germline V gene encodes CDR1 MRHNA and CDR2 SNTAGT. This clonotype originated in an adult in good health. This chain uses TRBV6-4 with TRBJ2-3, with D maybe TRBD1 (6 bases). The sample was peripheral blood, taken on day 0 of AZD1222 vaccination. The CDR3 nucleotides are TGTGCCAGCAGTGACACCTATTCCCAGGGGTCTAGCACAGATACGCAGTATTTT. Protein product: CASSDTYSQGSSTDTQYF.